Included here is one T cell receptor (beta chain) sequence, with context. Its antigen is undetermined. V was trimmed by 2 bases and J by 1 base, leaving 7 bases between them. Germline CDR1 is SGHRS and CDR2 is YFSETQ. This CDR3 spans 15 amino acids. These data are taken from a study of T cell clones after liver transplantation. About the research overall: Post-transplant blood was tracked for graft-donor-reactive T cell clones identified in a pre-transplant mixed lymphocyte reaction. Tolerance: complete withdrawal held at least one year, liver enzymes staying within twice normal.

The data were produced by immunoSEQ multiplex PCR, yet TCRdb's version contains in-frame clones alone and is incomplete. The data show more than 95,000 clones, more than 75% seen once. Study-level results: Graft donor-reactive T cells possibly entered the graft instead of undergoing deletion. A larger donor-reactive than third-party decline suggested partial antigen-specific deletion.

The source of this sequence is a human donor who received a liver transplant. The chain employs TRBV5-1 and TRBJ2-6, with D maybe TRBD1 (6 bases). Sequences were derived from CD4+ T cells from blood, sampled before liver transplant. The CDR3 here is CASSLTGSGANVLTF. The CDR3 DNA sequence: TGCGCCAGCAGCTTAACAGGGTCTGGGGCCAACGTCCTGACTTTC.